The 11 T cell receptor beta chains listed next were all sequenced from one sample in a study of neurological immune-mediated disorders. Using its own MiXCR run on the 5' RACE reads, TCRdb lists one record per CDR3 protein. In the table there are about 38,000 distinct CDR3 sequences, around 10% of which are singletons. The time point was: technical triplicate 1. Sample: PBMCs. The receptors were sampled from a man aged 55 to 70 with HTLV-1-associated myelopathy (HAM/TSP).

This clonotype was recorded at least ten times. The chain combines TRBV6-6 with TRBJ1-1; D unclear. The ends were cut back, 6 bases at V and 1 base at J, with 3 bases in the middle. Germline V gene sequence: CDR1 MNHNY, CDR2 SVGAGI (reference sequence). The length of the CDR3 is 11 residues. The CDR3 reads CASRTNTEAFF. CDR3 coding DNA: TGTGCCAGCAGGACGAACACTGAAGCTTTCTTT.

At least ten counts were recorded for this clonotype. CDR3 coding DNA: TGCAGTGGTGCTCCGGGACTAGCGGGCAAGCATTGGAACGAGCAGTACTTC. Translating gives CSGAPGLAGKHWNEQYF. The chain couples TRBV20-1 to TRBJ2-7, with 12 positions matching TRBD2. Germline CDR1 reads DFQATT; CDR2 reads SNEGSKA (reference sequence). Trimming at V came to 7 bases and at J to 5 bases, leaving 18 bases not matched to a gene. There are 17 residues in the CDR3.

This clonotype showed up many times. The V gene is TRBV5-6, the J gene TRBJ1-3; D gene uncertain. The germline V gene has CDR1 SGHDT and CDR2 YYEEEE. The CDR3 sequence is 15 residues long. The V end lost 3 bases, the J end lost 4 bases, and 14 bases lay between the germline ends. This chain's CDR3 is CASSSITVDGNTIYF. CDR3 nucleotides: TGTGCCAGCAGCTCGATCACGGTAGACGGAAACACCATATATTTT.

Many counts were recorded for this clonotype. The chain has TRBV20-1 and TRBJ2-3; possible D gene TRBD2, 6 bases. Germline V lookup: CDR1 DFQATT, CDR2 SNEGSKA (reference sequence). The CDR3 runs 12 residues. Trimming took 8 bases from V and 6 from J, leaving 15 bases between them. CDR3 sequence: CSRGGRHDTQYF. CDR3 in DNA: TGCAGTCGGGGAGGACGTCACGATACGCAGTATTTT.

The rearrangement joins TRBV4-1 to TRBJ2-7; D unresolved. With 4 bases removed from V and 3 bases from J, the gap between germline ends came to 19 bases. The CDR3 loop spans 16 amino acids. CDR1 and CDR2 from the germline V gene are MGHRA and YSYEKL. CDR3 in amino acids: CASSPLCRSKGYEQYF. The DNA for the CDR3 is TGCGCCAGCAGCCCACTGTGTCGCTCAAAGGGCTACGAGCAGTACTTC.

The table lists this clonotype with many counts. This chain connects TRBV5-1 to TRBJ1-2; D ambiguous. The CDR3 consists of 12 residues. V lost 0 bases, J lost 2 bases, and 2 bases lay in between. Germline values: CDR1 SGHRS, CDR2 YFSETQ. The CDR3, as DNA: TGCGCCAGCAGCTTGGCCAACTATGGCTACACCTTC. It specifies CASSLANYGYTF.

This clonotype was detected ten times or more. This rearrangement joins TRBV6-5 to TRBJ2-2, with D perhaps matching TRBD1 (6 bases). Trimming left V 5 bases short and J 1 base short, with 14 bases between. This CDR3 is built from 16 residues. Germline V lookup: CDR1 MNHEY, CDR2 SVGAGI. For the CDR3, the DNA is TGTGCCAGCAGTAACACGGGACAACTGAACACCGGGGAGCTGTTTTTT. The encoded protein is CASSNTGQLNTGELFF.

This clonotype was found many times. The chain recombines TRBV20-1 with TRBJ1-5; no reliable D call. The germline CDR1 and CDR2 sequences are DFQATT and SNEGSKA (reference sequence). Trimming took off 6 bases at V and 1 base at J, with 16 bases between the two ends. The CDR3 runs to 15 residues. The CDR3: CSAPGPSGSNQPQHF. The CDR3 nucleotides are TGCAGTGCGCCGGGCCCCTCGGGGAGCAATCAGCCCCAGCATTTT.

In its sample, this clonotype was seen many times. The V call is TRBV20-1, the J call TRBJ1-4; 10 bases match TRBD1. V trimming: 3 bases; J trimming: 8 bases; junction bases outside the gene matches: 9. Germline lookup yields CDR1 DFQATT and CDR2 SNEGSKA (reference sequence). CDR3 length equals 15 residues. CDR3 DNA sequence: TGCAGTGCTAGGGCGACAGGGGGCCTTTTCGAAAAACTGTTTTTT. This sequence encodes CSARATGGLFEKLFF.

This clonotype was recorded at least ten times. The V gene is TRBV20-1, the J gene TRBJ2-5; TRBD1 matches at 11 bases. CDR1 and CDR2 from the germline V gene are DFQATT and SNEGSKA (reference sequence). Trimming cost V 5 bases and J 5 bases; bases outside gene matches: 4. This CDR3 has 13 residues. This CDR3 reads CSAGTGGRETQYF. CDR3 DNA sequence: TGCAGTGCTGGGACAGGGGGGAGGGAGACCCAGTACTTC.

This clonotype was detected ten times or more. The chain links TRBV28 to TRBJ2-1, with TRBD1 as a possible D gene (6 bases). Germline V gene sequence: CDR1 MDHEN, CDR2 SYDVKM. This CDR3 region has 17 residues. Trimming shortened V by 3 bases and J by 4 bases, and 19 bases separated the two germline ends. The CDR3 sequence is CASSFRTRGTRYNEQFF. The CDR3 coding sequence is TGTGCCAGCAGTTTCCGCACCAGGGGTACCAGGTACAATGAGCAGTTCTTC.